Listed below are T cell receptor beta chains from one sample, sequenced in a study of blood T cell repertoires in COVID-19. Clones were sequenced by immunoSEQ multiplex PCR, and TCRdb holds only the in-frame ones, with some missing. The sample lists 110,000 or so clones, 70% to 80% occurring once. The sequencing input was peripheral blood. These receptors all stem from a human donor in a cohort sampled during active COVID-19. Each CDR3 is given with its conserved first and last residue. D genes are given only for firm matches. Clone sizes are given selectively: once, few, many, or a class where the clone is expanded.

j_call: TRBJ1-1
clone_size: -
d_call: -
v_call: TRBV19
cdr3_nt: TGTGCCAGTAGTATTTACATGAACACTGAAGCTTTCTTT
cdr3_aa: CASSIYMNTEAFF

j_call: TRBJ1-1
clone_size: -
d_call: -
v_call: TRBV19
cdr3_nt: TGTGCCAGTAGTGCGCGACAGGAAAGGAACACTGAAGCTTTCTTT
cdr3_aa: CASSARQERNTEAFF

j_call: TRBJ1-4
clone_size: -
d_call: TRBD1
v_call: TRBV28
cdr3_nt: TGTGCCAGCACTGGGACAGGGTTTAATGAAAAACTGTTTTTT
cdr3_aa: CASTGTGFNEKLFF

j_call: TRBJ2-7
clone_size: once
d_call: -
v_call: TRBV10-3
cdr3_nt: TGTGCCATCAGTGAGTCCGGTCTAGGCAGCTACGAGCAGTACTTC
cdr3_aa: CAISESGLGSYEQYF

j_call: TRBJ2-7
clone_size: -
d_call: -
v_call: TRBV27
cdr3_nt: TGTGCCAGCAGTACCAGGACAGCGCCTGCGTCCTACGAGCAGTACTTC
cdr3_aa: CASSTRTAPASYEQYF

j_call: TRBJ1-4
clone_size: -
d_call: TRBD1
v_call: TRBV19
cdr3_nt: TGTGCCAGTAGTACCCGACAGGGAGCTAATGAAAAACTGTTTTTT
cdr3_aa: CASSTRQGANEKLFF

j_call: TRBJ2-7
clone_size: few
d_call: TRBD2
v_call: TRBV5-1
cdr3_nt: TGCGCCAGCTCATGGACTAGCGGCTACGAGCAGTACTTC
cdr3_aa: CASSWTSGYEQYF

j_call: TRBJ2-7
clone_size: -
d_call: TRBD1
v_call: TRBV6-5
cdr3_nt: TGTGCCAGCAGCCTAGACAGGGCCTACGAGCAGTACTTC
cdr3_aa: CASSLDRAYEQYF

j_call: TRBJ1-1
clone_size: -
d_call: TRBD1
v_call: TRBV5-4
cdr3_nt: TGTGCCAGCAGCTGGGGGACAGGTAAAGGGGTGAACACTGAAGCTTTCTTT
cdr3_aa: CASSWGTGKGVNTEAFF

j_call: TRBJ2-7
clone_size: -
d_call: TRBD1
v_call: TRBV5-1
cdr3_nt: TGCGCCAGCAGCACGTCGCAGCCAGGGGGCGGTCGGGAGCAGTACTTC
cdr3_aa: CASSTSQPGGGREQYF

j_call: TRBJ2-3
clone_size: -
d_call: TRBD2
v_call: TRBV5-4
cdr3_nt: TGTGCCAGCAGCCGGGCAGCACTAGCGACAGATACGCAGTATTTT
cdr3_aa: CASSRAALATDTQYF

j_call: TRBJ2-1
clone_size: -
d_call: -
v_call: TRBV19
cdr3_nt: TGTGCCAGTAGGGGGGCAGGATACAATGAGCAGTTCTTC
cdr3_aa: CASRGAGYNEQFF

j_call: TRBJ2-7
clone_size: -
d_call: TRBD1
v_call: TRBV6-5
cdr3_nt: TGTGCCGGTCGGAGGACAGGGACCTACGAGCAGTACTTC
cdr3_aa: CAGRRTGTYEQYF

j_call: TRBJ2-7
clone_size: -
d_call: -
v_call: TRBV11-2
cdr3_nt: TGTGCCAGCAGCTTAGGAACAGGCTACGAGCAGTACTTC
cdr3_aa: CASSLGTGYEQYF

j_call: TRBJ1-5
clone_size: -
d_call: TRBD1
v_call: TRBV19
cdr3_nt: TGTGCCAGTAGTGTGGACAGGGGAGGTAGTATAGGCAATCAGCCCCAGCATTTT
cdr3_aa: CASSVDRGGSIGNQPQHF

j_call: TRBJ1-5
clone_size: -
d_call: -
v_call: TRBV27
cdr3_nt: TGTGCCAGCAGTGCATCGACGGAGGATCAGCCCCAGCATTTT
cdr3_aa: CASSASTEDQPQHF